This TCR beta chain came from a study of persistence of HIV-infected CD4 T cells. Study summary: Median time on suppressive ART was about eight years.

V gave up 0 bases and J gave up 8 bases, with 5 bases separating them. This CDR3 is 12 amino acids long. Germline V lookup: CDR1 LNHDA, CDR2 SQIVND (reference sequence). Cells were stimulated nonspecifically with anti-CD3/anti-CD28 magnetic beads. Sorting selected CD4+ T cells upregulating both CD40 ligand and CD69. Donors had undetectable plasma HIV-1 RNA, under 50 copies/mL, for 4+ years. The libraries were made with immunoSEQ version 4 in survey mode. Repertoires were generated with immunoSEQ multiplex PCR, while TCRdb's copy carries only in-frame clones and drops some. The table has some 41,000 clones, roughly 86% seen once; the top ten hold roughly 1.3%. With regard to this clone: Its matching antigen is unknown. Other nucleotide sequences from this sample produce the same CDR3.

The source of this sequence is an adult man with HIV who was CMV-seropositive. This chain uses TRBV19 with TRBJ2-1; D call uncertain. The sequencing used CD4+ T cells sorted from PBMCs after approximately 19-hour stimulation, collected from a patient who received antiretroviral therapy. CDR3 nucleotides: TGTGCCAGTAGTATAGATAGGGATGAGCAGTTCTTC. This sequence encodes CASSIDRDEQFF. The whole variable domain, filled in from reference TRBV19 and TRBJ2-1, reads DGGITQSPKYLFRKEGQNVTLSCEQNLNHDAMYWYRQDPGQGLRLIYYSQIVNDFQKGDIAEGYSVSREKKESFPLTVTSAQKNPTAFYLCASSIDRDEQFFGPGTRLTVL.